Included here is one T cell receptor beta chain sequence, with context. The data are from a study of OX40 agonist ivuxolimab in advanced cancers. The overall study: Partial responses were achieved by three patients, one with hepatocellular carcinoma and two with cutaneous melanoma.

The CDR3 loop spans 19 amino acids. Germline CDR1 and CDR2: SGHRS and YFSETQ. The V segment lost 3 bases and the J segment 4 bases; nucleotides outside the gene matches: 19. TCRdb's copy holds only in-frame clones and misses some; the assay was immunoSEQ multiplex PCR. The sample shows approximately 160,000 clones, 94% of them seen only once. The material was CD4+ or CD8+ T cells sorted from blood, obtained in a trial of the OX40 agonist ivuxolimab. The sequence derives from an adult with an advanced solid tumor such as melanoma, head and neck, liver or kidney cancer. The rearrangement links TRBV5-1 to TRBJ1-3, with TRBD1 matching 7 bases. CDR3 region: CASSSYPGQTHSGGNTIYF. CDR3 nucleotide sequence: TGCGCCAGCAGCTCGTACCCGGGACAGACTCACTCTGGCGGAAACACCATATATTTT.